This T cell receptor (beta chain) derives from a study of regulatory T cells in long-lasting Graves disease. On the study more broadly: Antithyroid drug exposure in newly diagnosed Graves' patients had lasted under 3 months.

As to time point: newly diagnosed GD, antithyroid drugs for less than 3 months. From PBMCs, RNA was extracted and then used to make the TCR library. This clonotype has at least ten counts. Its antigen is not identified. General study points: Accuracy may have suffered from the small sample size. Persistent patients had more shared public clonotypes (roughly 2,700) than new patients (about 1,000).

CDR3 length equals 12 residues. Germline values: CDR1 DFQATT, CDR2 SNEGSKA (reference sequence). Unmatched junction bases numbered 3, after V lost 6 bases and J lost 4 bases. With iRepertoire HTBI primers and Arm-PCR of CDR3 regions, TCR beta libraries were built. TCRdb re-called the multiplex PCR reads with MiXCR, one entry per CDR3 protein. Of around 400,000 distinct CDR3 sequences in the sample, 12% were seen once. These data were also reused for a study on T cells in Graves' hyperthyroidism and ophthalmopathy. From that report: Stability of Graves' hyperthyroidism was defined as absent ophthalmopathy progression within 18 months.

V usage is TRBV20-1 and J usage is TRBJ1-2; the match to TRBD1 covers 9 bases. This TCR came from a woman aged 18 to 35 with Graves disease. The sample in question was peripheral blood mononuclear cells (PBMCs), obtained at new diagnosis, from a patient treated with antithyroid drugs. CDR3 protein: CSAPDRGYGYTF. CDR3 nucleotide sequence: TGCAGTGCCCCGGACAGGGGCTATGGCTACACCTTC.